The rows below give T cell receptor beta chains drawn from one sample of a study of shared clonotypes between healthy human individuals. The protocol was immunoSEQ multiplex PCR, while the TCRdb copy is restricted to in-frame clones and leaves out a portion. Of a few hundred thousand clones listed, about 73% are singletons. The sequencing sample was made of memory CD4+ T cells sorted from blood. These receptors originate from a man in his thirties or forties in good health. The CDR3 runs from the conserved cysteine through the conserved F or W. A D gene is named only where the DNA matches it firmly. Clone size is given for some rows only: seen once, a few or many times, or a class if the clone is expanded.

TRBV9,TRBJ2-1,NA,TRBD2,CASSVFSGKYNEQFF,TGTGCCAGCAGCGTCTTTAGCGGGAAGTACAATGAGCAGTTCTTC
TRBV7-3,TRBJ2-1,few,NA,CASSEGLGSYNEQFF,TGTGCCAGCAGCGAGGGACTCGGTTCCTACAATGAGCAGTTCTTC
TRBV7-8,TRBJ2-7,many,NA,CASSWAGAGYEQYF,TGTGCCAGCAGCTGGGCAGGGGCAGGGTACGAGCAGTACTTC
TRBV30,TRBJ2-3,once,NA,CAWSAGRVADTQYF,TGTGCCTGGAGTGCGGGCAGGGTGGCAGATACGCAGTATTTT
TRBV27,TRBJ2-7,NA,TRBD1,CASSATGTGMYEQYF,TGTGCCAGCAGTGCCACCGGGACAGGGATGTACGAGCAGTACTTC
TRBV7-9,TRBJ1-1,once,TRBD1,CACGRGQGGAFF,TGTGCCTGCGGTAGGGGACAGGGAGGGGCTTTCTTT
TRBV4-2,TRBJ2-5,NA,TRBD2,CASSPGTSGRGEETQYF,TGTGCCAGCAGCCCCGGGACTAGCGGGAGGGGGGAAGAGACCCAGTACTTC
TRBV6-1,TRBJ2-7,few,NA,CASSDGQVVTSSSYEQYF,TGTGCCAGCAGTGACGGTCAGGTTGTGACAAGCAGCTCCTACGAGCAGTACTTC
TRBV2,TRBJ2-5,NA,NA,CASSVQGQAETQYF,TGTGCCAGCAGTGTTCAGGGGCAGGCAGAGACCCAGTACTTC
TRBV19,TRBJ1-1,NA,NA,CASSIARTEAFF,TGTGCCAGTAGTATAGCCCGAACTGAAGCTTTCTTT
TRBV6-5,TRBJ1-5,NA,NA,CASSSSGTGNQPQHF,TGTGCCAGCAGCTCTTCCGGGACTGGCAATCAGCCCCAGCATTTT
TRBV2,TRBJ2-1,NA,TRBD2,CASRGTSGSLGEQFF,TGTGCCAGCCGTGGGACTAGCGGGAGTCTCGGTGAGCAGTTCTTC
TRBV15,TRBJ2-5,NA,NA,CATSRQGQETQYF,TGTGCCACCAGCAGACAGGGCCAAGAGACCCAGTACTTC
TRBV5-1,TRBJ2-1,few,TRBD2,CASSLEGTSGRAQFF,TGCGCCAGCAGCTTGGAGGGGACTAGCGGCCGAGCGCAGTTCTTC
TRBV7-9,TRBJ1-2,NA,NA,CASSLRDLLTYGYTF,TGTGCCAGCAGCTTAAGGGACCTTTTAACTTATGGCTACACCTTC
TRBV5-8,TRBJ2-7,NA,TRBD1,CASRRQGAYEQYF,TGTGCCAGCAGAAGACAGGGGGCGTACGAGCAGTACTTC
TRBV6-5,TRBJ2-4,NA,NA,CASSTSGNKNIQYF,TGTGCCAGCAGTACCTCGGGGAACAAAAACATTCAGTACTTC
TRBV7-9,TRBJ2-7,NA,NA,CASSPGLNREQYF,TGTGCCAGCAGCCCGGGACTCAACCGCGAGCAGTACTTC
TRBV5-1,TRBJ2-3,NA,NA,CASSLGLSNTQYF,TGCGCCAGCAGCTTGGGCTTGTCAAATACGCAGTATTTT
TRBV5-4,TRBJ2-3,NA,NA,CASSLYASGTDTQYF,TGTGCCAGCAGCTTGTATGCTAGCGGCACAGATACGCAGTATTTT
TRBV19,TRBJ1-1,NA,NA,CASSQRDGNTEAFF,TGTGCCAGTAGCCAACGGGACGGTAACACTGAAGCTTTCTTT
TRBV9,TRBJ2-7,NA,TRBD1,CASSVEDRVSYEQYF,TGTGCCAGCAGCGTAGAGGACAGGGTCTCCTACGAGCAGTACTTC
TRBV9,TRBJ2-3,NA,TRBD2,CASSGQSGTTPRYF,TGTGCCAGCAGCGGACAGTCAGGGACTACTCCGCGGTATTTT
TRBV27,TRBJ2-7,NA,TRBD1,CASSLSLLRGRYEQYF,TGTGCCAGCAGTTTATCATTGTTGAGGGGGCGCTACGAGCAGTACTTC
TRBV7-3,TRBJ2-5,once,TRBD2,CASSVTSGTETQYF,TGTGCCAGCAGCGTGACTAGCGGGACTGAGACCCAGTACTTC
TRBV10-3,TRBJ2-2,NA,NA,CAIGETLWEDGNTGELFF,TGTGCCATCGGGGAGACTCTTTGGGAAGACGGGAACACCGGGGAGCTGTTTTTT
TRBV7-9,TRBJ2-7,NA,NA,CASSLGQANEQYF,TGTGCCAGCAGCTTAGGACAGGCTAACGAGCAGTACTTC
TRBV19,TRBJ2-1,NA,NA,CASSISSRSYNEQFF,TGTGCCAGTAGTATAAGTAGTCGATCCTACAATGAGCAGTTCTTC
TRBV18,TRBJ2-7,NA,TRBD1,CASSLQGDSYEQYF,TGTGCCAGCTCACTACAGGGGGACTCCTACGAGCAGTACTTC
TRBV15,TRBJ2-3,few,TRBD1,CATSRDAFRGTDTQYF,TGTGCCACCAGCAGAGACGCGTTCAGGGGGACAGATACGCAGTATTTT
TRBV5-1,TRBJ2-3,NA,TRBD2,CASSYGGSGTDTQYF,TGCGCCAGCAGCTACGGCGGGAGTGGCACAGATACGCAGTATTTT
TRBV15,TRBJ2-5,NA,NA,CATSRAPGVIQETQYF,TGTGCCACCAGCAGAGCACCGGGGGTCATACAAGAGACCCAGTACTTC
TRBV27,TRBJ2-7,NA,TRBD2,CASIGTSGRVQYF,TGTGCCAGCATAGGGACTAGCGGGAGGGTCCAGTACTTC
TRBV19,TRBJ2-7,few,NA,CASRPGAAGYEQYF,TGTGCCAGTAGACCCGGGGCGGCGGGCTACGAGCAGTACTTC
TRBV7-2,TRBJ2-3,few,TRBD1,CASSLRAGGRADTQYF,TGTGCCAGCAGCTTACGGGCAGGGGGAAGGGCAGATACGCAGTATTTT
TRBV20-1,TRBJ2-3,NA,NA,CSVVRVTQYF,TGCAGTGTAGTTCGGGTTACGCAGTATTTT
TRBV10-1,TRBJ2-2,NA,NA,CASSELRRTGELFF,TGCGCCAGCAGTGAGTTGCGCAGGACCGGGGAGCTGTTTTTT
TRBV28,TRBJ1-5,NA,NA,CASRGSNQPQHF,TGTGCCTCCAGGGGATCCAATCAGCCCCAGCATTTT
TRBV6-5,TRBJ2-7,NA,NA,CASSSPGTDYEQYF,TGTGCCAGCAGTTCCCCCGGGACTGACTACGAGCAGTACTTC
TRBV19,TRBJ2-6,once,TRBD1,CASSIGAPGGSGANVLTF,TGTGCCAGTAGTATAGGGGCGCCAGGGGGCTCTGGGGCCAACGTCCTGACTTTC
TRBV19,TRBJ2-7,NA,NA,CASIGLTGVEQYF,TGTGCCAGTATTGGGTTGACGGGAGTTGAGCAGTACTTC
TRBV5-4,TRBJ2-3,NA,TRBD2,CASSSGLAGVTRDTQYF,TGTGCCAGCAGCTCCGGACTAGCGGGAGTAACCCGAGATACGCAGTATTTT
TRBV29-1,TRBJ2-7,NA,NA,CSAEGGAYEQYF,TGCAGCGCAGAGGGTGGGGCCTACGAGCAGTACTTC
TRBV18,TRBJ1-1,NA,NA,CASSPTTGENTEAFF,TGTGCCAGCTCACCGACGACAGGAGAGAACACTGAAGCTTTCTTT
TRBV30,TRBJ1-2,NA,NA,CAWTKTREYGYTF,TGTGCCTGGACCAAGACAAGGGAATATGGCTACACCTTC
TRBV6-6,TRBJ2-7,NA,TRBD2,CASGDSSGKYEQYF,TGTGCCAGCGGAGACTCTAGCGGGAAGTACGAGCAGTACTTC
TRBV5-4,TRBJ2-5,NA,TRBD2,CASSLSGGPQETQYF,TGTGCCAGCAGCTTGTCGGGAGGACCCCAAGAGACCCAGTACTTC